This section outlines one T cell receptor (beta chain) sequence together with its context. Its target antigen remains unknown. Library preparation employed 5' RACE. Each TCR library was prepared from about 4,000 ng of total RNA. For each sample, cDNA was synthesized in eight separate reactions using SMARTScribe reverse transcriptase. During cDNA synthesis, template switching introduced unique molecular identifiers that contained a 6-nucleotide sample barcode. TCRalpha and TCRbeta cDNA was amplified in two nested PCRs of about 17 and 10 cycles, and bead purification was carried out after each PCR. Before amplification, the cDNA was treated with uracil DNA-glycosylase and purified using the QIAquick PCR purification kit. The second PCR added Illumina TruSeq-compatible adapters along with sample-specific barcodes. Library quality and concentration were assessed using TapeStation and Qubit, and about 5 ng of each library was pooled. The pooled libraries were sequenced with 2 x 100 bp reads and custom sequencing primers on an Illumina HiSeq2500 single-index Rapid Run. Under the source paper's analysis protocol: UMI-based consensus assembly with MiGEC version 1.2.6 was used to correct PCR and sequencing errors. MiXCR version 2.1.1 was used to carry out V(D)J alignment, clonotype assembly and CDR3 extraction. Normalisation of gene usage, clonotype sharing and MAIT/NKT TCR abundance was achieved by analysing the top 1000, 10 000 and 20 000 clonotypes per sample. After downsampling to 27 000 UMIs, diversity was calculated as the inverse Simpson index using the vegan R package. Statistical testing used paired Mann-Whitney U tests on the discordant twin pairs and applied Benjamini-Hochberg correction for multiple testing. TCRdb reprocessed the reads, so every CDR3 protein sequence counts as one entry and DNA is not shown. The V and J calls, along with clone size, are taken from TCRdb and not from the paper's own processing. The sample's table lists a count of approximately 400,000 distinct CDR3 sequences. The top ten clones comprise 2% to 3% of the sample.

The source of the sample is a study of monozygotic twins with inflammatory bowel disease (dated by TCRdb to between 2018 and 2020). Context from the whole study: In total, approximately 28 monozygotic twin pairs made up the full study: 19 Danish pairs, all IBD-discordant, plus nine German pairs, of which four were IBD-concordant and five were IBD-discordant. The search for disease-associated traits relied mainly on comparing IBD patients with their genetically identical healthy co-twins within discordant pairs. Each individual had, on average, about 151 000 unique TCRalpha sequences and 181 000 unique TCRbeta sequences available for analysis. Study-wide findings and limitations: IBD patients had lower TCRbeta repertoire diversity, measured by the inverse Simpson index, than their healthy co-twins. Background noise and inter-individual variability may have been introduced into the repertoires by the differing immunosuppressive treatments among patients. Different T cell subtypes could not be distinguished in the analysis. IBD patients shared fewer clonotypes with other individuals than healthy twins did, most markedly in patients showing signs of disease activity. Repertoire similarity did not differ between concordant and discordant twins, possibly due to limited statistical power. No single strong signal or clonotype linked to IBD turned up in the results, so the idea that one exists was not supported.

From each donor, a 2.5 ml peripheral blood sample was collected into PAXgene tubes and kept at -80 degrees C. Without T cell sorting, total RNA was isolated from whole blood using the PAXgene blood miRNA kit on an automated QIAcube. Peripheral blood from monozygotic twin pairs concordant or discordant for inflammatory bowel disease was subjected to deep TCRalpha and TCRbeta repertoire profiling with unique molecular barcoding. Smoking habits were recorded for all twin pairs, and each individual was classified as a current, former or never smoker. Spanning cysteine to phenylalanine, the CDR3 consists of 15 amino acids. DNA was not recorded.

The sequence derives from a human donor with ulcerative colitis or Crohn's disease, or a healthy co-twin of an affected twin (not recorded which). Sequencing input: blood. The chain uses TRBV23-1 and TRBJ2-7; TCRdb picks TRBD1, but there is no DNA to check that call. TRBV23-1 is placed among ORFs of uncertain function. The CDR3 protein: CASSQNWGNRYEQYF.